The text below deals with one T cell receptor beta chain. Its specificity is not known. 60 Vbeta and 13 Jbeta primers were used in PCR. The data were produced by immunoSEQ multiplex PCR, yet TCRdb's version contains in-frame clones alone and is incomplete. In the table there are about 140,000 clones, over 60% of which are singletons. Germline CDR1 reads SGHTA; CDR2 reads FQGTGA. This CDR3 has 16 amino acids. Unmatched junction bases numbered 12, after V lost 5 bases and J lost 4 bases. The sample belongs to a study of cytomegalovirus exposure and HLA in healthy donors. Findings and limits, study-wide: Cytomegalovirus association was assigned to approximately 160 TCR beta chains. Solely CMV serostatus was available to characterize immune exposure.

The sample was PBMCs. The rearrangement links TRBV7-3 to TRBJ2-3; 7 positions match TRBD2. The TCR comes from a male donor in good health and CMV-seropositive. CDR3 sequence (DNA): TGTGCCAGCAGCACAGGAACAGCGGGGACGTCAGATACGCAGTATTTT. It encodes CASSTGTAGTSDTQYF. The complete variable domain, with remaining parts taken from reference TRBV7-3 and TRBJ2-3, reads GAGVSQTPSNKVTEKGKYVELRCDPISGHTALYWYRQSLGQGPEFLIYFQGTGAADDSGLPNDRFFAVRPEGSVSTLKIQRTERGDSAVYLCASSTGTAGTSDTQYFGPGTRLTVL.